This TCR beta chain comes out of a study of blood T cell repertoires in COVID-19. Authors' data handling: Amplified reference gene primers provided the basis for estimating nucleated cell counts. Here immunoSEQ multiplex PCR was the method, and the copy in TCRdb shows in-frame clones only, minus some. V and J calls and clone size come straight from that table; D and trimming were deduced from the DNA. The sample contains roughly 300,000 clones, more than 85% of which appear only once. Trimming took 6 bases from V and 4 from J, leaving 10 bases between them. The germline CDR1 and CDR2 sequences are SGHVS and FQNEAQ. This CDR3 contains 13 residues.

The sample consisted of PBMCs or T cells enriched from blood (not recorded which). The genes are TRBV7-8 and TRBJ1-5; no clear D gene. This clonotype was obtained from a woman in her thirties who had recovered from COVID-19. The CDR3 coding sequence is TGTGCCAGCAGTTCGGGGAGAAATCAGCCCCAGCATTTT. This translates into CASSSGRNQPQHF.